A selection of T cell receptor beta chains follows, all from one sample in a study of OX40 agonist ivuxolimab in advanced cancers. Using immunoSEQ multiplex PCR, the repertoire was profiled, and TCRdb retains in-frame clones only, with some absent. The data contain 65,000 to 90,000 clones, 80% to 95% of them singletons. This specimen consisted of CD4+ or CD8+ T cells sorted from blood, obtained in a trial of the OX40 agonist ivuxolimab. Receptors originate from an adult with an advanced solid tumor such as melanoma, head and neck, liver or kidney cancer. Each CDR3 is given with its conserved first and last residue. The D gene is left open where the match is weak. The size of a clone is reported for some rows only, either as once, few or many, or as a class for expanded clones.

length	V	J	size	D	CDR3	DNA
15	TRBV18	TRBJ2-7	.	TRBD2	CASSLSGSGTYEQYF	TGTGCCAGCTCACTTAGCGGGAGCGGGACCTACGAGCAGTACTTC
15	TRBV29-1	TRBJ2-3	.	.	CSVDARLGGTDTQYF	TGCAGCGTCGACGCACGGCTGGGGGGCACAGATACGCAGTATTTT
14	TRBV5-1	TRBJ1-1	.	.	CASTHLGVNTEAFF	TGCGCCAGCACCCATTTAGGGGTAAACACTGAAGCTTTCTTT
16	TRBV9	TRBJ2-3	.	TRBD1	CASSVHRGQSTDTQYF	TGTGCCAGCAGCGTACACAGGGGGCAAAGCACAGATACGCAGTATTTT
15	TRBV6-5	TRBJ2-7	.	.	CASSYAGIGGYEQYF	TGTGCCAGCAGTTACGCCGGGATTGGGGGATACGAGCAGTACTTC
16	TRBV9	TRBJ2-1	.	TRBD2	CASSVDPSGSNNEQFF	TGTGCCAGCAGCGTAGACCCTAGCGGGAGCAACAATGAGCAGTTCTTC
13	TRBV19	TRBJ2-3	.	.	CASPKRSTDTQYF	TGTGCCAGCCCAAAACGGAGCACAGATACGCAGTATTTT
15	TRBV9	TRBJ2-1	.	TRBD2	CASSVGGAGVNEQFF	TGTGCCAGCAGCGTAGGCGGAGCGGGAGTAAATGAGCAGTTCTTC
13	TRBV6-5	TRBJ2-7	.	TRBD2	CASSQTSGYEQYF	TGTGCCAGCAGCCAAACTAGCGGCTACGAGCAGTACTTC
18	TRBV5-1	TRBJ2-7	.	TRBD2	CASSLWFVGLAGEYEQYF	TGCGCCAGCAGCCTATGGTTTGTGGGACTAGCGGGAGAATACGAGCAGTACTTC
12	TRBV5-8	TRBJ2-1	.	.	CASSLGAGDRFF	TGTGCCAGCAGCTTGGGGGCAGGGGATCGGTTCTTC
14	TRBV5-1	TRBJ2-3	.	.	CASSVRGDADTQYF	TGCGCCAGCAGCGTCAGGGGGGATGCAGATACGCAGTATTTT
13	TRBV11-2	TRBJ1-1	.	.	CASSSASGAEAFF	TGTGCCAGCAGCTCCGCCAGCGGGGCTGAAGCTTTCTTT
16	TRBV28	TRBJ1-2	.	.	CASHPGRGFIWNGYTF	TGTGCCAGCCATCCCGGACGGGGCTTTATTTGGAATGGCTACACCTTC
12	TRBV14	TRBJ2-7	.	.	CASSQELYEQYF	TGTGCCAGCAGCCAAGAACTCTACGAGCAGTACTTC
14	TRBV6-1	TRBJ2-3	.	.	CASSEAGGGYTQYF	TGTGCCAGCAGTGAAGCGGGTGGGGGATATACGCAGTATTTT
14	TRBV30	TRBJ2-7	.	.	CAWSIDRSSYEQYF	TGTGCCTGGAGTATCGACAGGTCCTCCTACGAGCAGTACTTC
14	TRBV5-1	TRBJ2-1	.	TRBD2	CASSFLTSFNEQFF	TGCGCCAGCAGCTTTCTGACTAGCTTCAATGAGCAGTTCTTC
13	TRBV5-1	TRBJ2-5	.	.	CASSPGVQETQYF	TGCGCCAGCAGCCCGGGGGTTCAAGAGACCCAGTACTTC
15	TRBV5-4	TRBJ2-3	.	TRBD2	CASSLRGSVGDTQYF	TGTGCCAGCAGCTTACGCGGGAGCGTCGGCGATACGCAGTATTTT
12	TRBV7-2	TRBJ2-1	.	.	CASSPDRNEQFF	TGTGCCAGCAGCCCAGACAGAAATGAGCAGTTCTTC
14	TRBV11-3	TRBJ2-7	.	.	CASSLVIVPYEQYF	TGTGCCAGCAGCTTAGTAATAGTTCCCTACGAGCAGTACTTC
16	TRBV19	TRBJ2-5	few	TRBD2	CASSIGTGGPGETQYF	TGTGCCAGTAGTATCGGAACGGGAGGGCCGGGAGAGACCCAGTACTTC
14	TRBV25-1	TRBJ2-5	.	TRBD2	CASSKNGRGETQYF	TGTGCCAGCAGTAAGAACGGGAGGGGGGAGACCCAGTACTTC
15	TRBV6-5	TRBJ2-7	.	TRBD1	CASSYSRGGAYEQYF	TGTGCCAGCAGTTACTCAAGAGGGGGCGCGTACGAGCAGTACTTC
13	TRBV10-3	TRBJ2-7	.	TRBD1	CAIRGQGTYEQYF	TGTGCCATCAGGGGACAGGGAACCTACGAGCAGTACTTC
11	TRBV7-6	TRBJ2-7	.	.	CASSLEYEQYF	TGTGCCAGCAGCTTAGAGTACGAGCAGTACTTC
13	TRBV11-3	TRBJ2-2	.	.	CASSSQGPGELFF	TGTGCCAGCTCCTCCCAGGGTCCGGGGGAGCTGTTTTTT
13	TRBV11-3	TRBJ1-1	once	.	CASSLGMNTEAFF	TGTGCCAGCAGCTTAGGGATGAACACTGAAGCTTTCTTT
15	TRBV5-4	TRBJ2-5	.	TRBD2	CASYSTGGSGETQYF	TGTGCCAGCTATTCCACGGGAGGGTCCGGGGAGACCCAGTACTTC
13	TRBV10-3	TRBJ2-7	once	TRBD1	CAISSGTVYEQYF	TGTGCCATCAGCTCCGGGACAGTGTACGAGCAGTACTTC
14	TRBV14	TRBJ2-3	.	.	CASSQALSTDTQYF	TGTGCCAGCAGCCAAGCACTAAGCACAGATACGCAGTATTTT
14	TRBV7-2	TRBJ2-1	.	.	CASRPPERYNEQFF	TGTGCCAGCAGACCCCCGGAGCGGTACAATGAGCAGTTCTTC
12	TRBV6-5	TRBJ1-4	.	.	CASDSGNEKLFF	TGTGCCAGCGATAGCGGGAATGAAAAACTGTTTTTT
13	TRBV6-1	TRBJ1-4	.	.	CASSSGRIEKLFF	TGTGCCAGCAGTTCAGGGCGGATTGAAAAACTGTTTTTT
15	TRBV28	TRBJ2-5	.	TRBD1	CASSPRGQAEETQYF	TGTGCCAGCAGTCCGCGGGGACAGGCAGAAGAGACCCAGTACTTC
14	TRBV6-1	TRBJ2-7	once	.	CASTEPGNSYEQYF	TGTGCCAGCACCGAGCCAGGGAACTCCTACGAGCAGTACTTC
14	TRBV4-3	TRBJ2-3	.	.	CASSQDEGADTQYF	TGCGCCAGCAGCCAAGATGAAGGGGCAGATACGCAGTATTTT
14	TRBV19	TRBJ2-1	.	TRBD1	CASSARTGPDEQFF	TGTGCCAGTAGTGCAAGGACAGGCCCTGATGAGCAGTTCTTC
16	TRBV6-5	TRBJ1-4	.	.	CASSYSVELEGEKLFF	TGTGCCAGCAGTTATTCCGTGGAGCTGGAAGGTGAAAAACTGTTTTTT
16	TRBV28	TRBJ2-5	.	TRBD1	CASTSPRDSPQETQYF	TGTGCCAGCACCTCCCCCAGGGACAGTCCGCAAGAGACCCAGTACTTC
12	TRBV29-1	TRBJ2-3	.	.	CSGVGVTDTQYF	TGCAGCGGGGTCGGGGTGACAGATACGCAGTATTTT
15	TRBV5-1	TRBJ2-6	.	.	CASSLFYSGANVLTF	TGCGCCAGCAGCTTGTTTTACTCTGGGGCCAACGTCCTGACTTTC
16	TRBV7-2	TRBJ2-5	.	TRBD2	CASSLASGRRRETQYF	TGTGCCAGCAGCTTAGCGAGCGGGAGAAGGAGGGAGACCCAGTACTTC
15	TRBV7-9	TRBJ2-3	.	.	CASSPPRGEGITQYF	TGTGCCAGCAGCCCACCTAGGGGAGAGGGTATTACGCAGTATTTT
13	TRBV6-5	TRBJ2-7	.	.	CASRQGPIYEQYF	TGTGCCAGCAGACAGGGACCCATCTACGAGCAGTACTTC
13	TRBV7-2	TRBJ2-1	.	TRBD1	CASSLDRSNEQFF	TGTGCCAGCAGCCTGGACAGGTCCAATGAGCAGTTCTTC
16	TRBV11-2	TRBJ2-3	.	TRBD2	CASSFLAGSSTDTQYF	TGTGCCAGCAGCTTCTTAGCGGGATCTAGCACAGATACGCAGTATTTT
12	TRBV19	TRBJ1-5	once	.	CASSISDQPQHF	TGTGCCAGTAGTATCTCGGATCAGCCCCAGCATTTT
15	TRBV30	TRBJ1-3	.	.	CAWSVSSSSGNTIYF	TGTGCCTGGAGTGTATCTTCGAGCTCTGGAAACACCATATATTTT
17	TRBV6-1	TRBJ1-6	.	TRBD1	CASSEPTRGGSGSPLHF	TGTGCCAGCAGCGAACCGACCAGGGGGGGCTCGGGTTCACCCCTCCACTTT
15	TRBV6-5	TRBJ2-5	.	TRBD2	CASRRLAGGRETQYF	TGTGCCAGCAGAAGACTAGCGGGAGGGCGAGAGACCCAGTACTTC
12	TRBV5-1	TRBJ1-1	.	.	CASSSLLNEAFF	TGCGCCAGCAGTTCGCTGCTTAACGAAGCTTTCTTT
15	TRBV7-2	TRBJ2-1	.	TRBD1	CASSSTGGPDNEQFF	TGTGCCAGCAGCTCAACAGGGGGGCCCGACAATGAGCAGTTCTTC
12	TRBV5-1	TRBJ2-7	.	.	CASSSLVNEQYF	TGCGCCAGCAGCTCATTAGTCAACGAGCAGTACTTC
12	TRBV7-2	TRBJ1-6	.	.	CASSPPGSPLHF	TGTGCCAGCAGCCCCCCAGGATCACCCCTCCACTTT
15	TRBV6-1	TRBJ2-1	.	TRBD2	CATRLAGGPYNEQFF	TGTGCCACCAGACTAGCGGGAGGGCCTTACAATGAGCAGTTCTTC